The source of this TCR beta chain is a study of T cell clonality in common variable immunodeficiency (dated by TCRdb to between 2014 and 2017). The research as a whole found: Healthy controls shared more TCRbeta clones with each other than CVID subjects shared among themselves (p < 0.0001). According to the authors, finding the cause of the higher clonality in CVID would require sequencing the repertoires of T cell subpopulations. Although equal DNA input was used, an average of roughly 80,000 unique sequences per sample was obtained for controls, compared with about 29,000 for CVID samples. TCRbeta clonality was higher in CVID subjects than in healthy controls (t-test p = 0.018), and the increase was most characteristic of about a third of subjects. Correlations of repertoire features with clinical complications were constrained by heterogeneity among patients within the CVID cohort. CVID TCRbeta sequences reportedly showed fewer deletions and N-nucleotide insertions and lacked highly modified clones with 13 or more V deletions.

Most CVID patients and most healthy controls were of Caucasian heritage. Heparinized peripheral whole blood samples of about 5 to 8 ml were collected from each donor. Genomic DNA from adults with common variable immune deficiency (CVID) and from healthy adult controls was used to sequence TCRbeta CDR3 repertoires. There were about 22 healthy adult volunteers in the control group (approximately 12 female and approximately ten male), ranging in age from roughly 20 to 70 years, with a mean age of roughly 35. Diluted blood was density-centrifuged over Hypaque 1077 or Ficoll-Paque to isolate peripheral blood mononuclear cells. Genomic DNA was obtained from unsorted mononuclear cells using either Qiagen column purification or a centrifugation-based method. This clone was seen repeatedly, ten times or more. Its antigen remains unidentified. The read terminates 3 residues before the CDR3 end, so the remaining end is supplied by the germline J gene.

For sequencing, equivalent amounts of genomic DNA were input from CVID and control samples. For every sample, a 60 bp segment covering the rearranged TCRbeta CDR3 region was amplified and then sequenced. The immunoSEQ assay, a bias-corrected multiplex PCR with high-throughput sequencing, was employed for TCRbeta amplification. On the study's bioinformatics: Every unique nucleotide sequence counted as a clone and was annotated with V, D and J genes, copy number and frequency. Sequences were labeled productive if in frame, and non-productive if out of frame or containing stop codons. As previously described, Shannon's entropy was used to calculate clonality. Mean CDR3 Kyte-Doolittle hydropathy was derived from the predicted amino acid sequences of productive clones. Using the R hclust function, scaled V gene usage was clustered hierarchically with Manhattan distance and complete linkage. To assess clone sharing by CDR3 amino acid sequence, 12 repertoires per group were resampled over 100 rounds. The repertoires were searched for around 65 published EBV-specific and 245 published CMV-specific TCRbeta sequences. After a couple of CVID samples that produced fewer than 10,000 sequences were dropped from the analysis, some 41 CVID repertoires remained. TCRdb stores this immuneACCESS table with in-frame sequences only. Part of the clones is absent; in the studies checked, under half of the shortfall reflects unresolved V genes, and no reason is known for the rest. Clone size and the V and J calls come from that table; the DNA yielded D and trimming. There are about 37,000 clones in this sample, and none of them is a singleton. The top ten hold 0.8% to 1% of the sample.

The CDR3 starts with the cysteine, ends with the phenylalanine, and has 11 residues. The CDR3 was read in part: 24 bases, with the frame set at base 1. The V end loses 5 bases and the J end loses 4 bases, and a stretch of 5 bases separates them. The germline V gene yields SNHLY for CDR1 and FYNNEI for CDR2. The chain is assembled from TRBV2 and TRBJ1-2; confidence is insufficient to name the D gene. The sequence came from a person aged 18 to 75 in good health. Source material: peripheral blood mononuclear cells. The CDR3 protein sequence reads: CASSYLYGYTF. The sequenced part of the CDR3 DNA is TGTGCCAGCAGTTATCTCTATGGC.